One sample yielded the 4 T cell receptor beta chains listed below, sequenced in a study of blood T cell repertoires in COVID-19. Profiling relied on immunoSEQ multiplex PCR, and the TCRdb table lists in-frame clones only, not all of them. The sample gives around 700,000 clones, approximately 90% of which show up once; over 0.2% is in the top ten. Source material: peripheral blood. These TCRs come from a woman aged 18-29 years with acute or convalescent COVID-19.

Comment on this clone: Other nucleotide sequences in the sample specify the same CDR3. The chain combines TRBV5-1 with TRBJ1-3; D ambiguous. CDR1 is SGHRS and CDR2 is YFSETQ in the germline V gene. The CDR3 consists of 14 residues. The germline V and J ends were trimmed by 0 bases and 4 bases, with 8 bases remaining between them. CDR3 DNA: TGCGCCAGCAGCTTGGAGGCAGGCGGAAACACCATATATTTT. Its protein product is CASSLEAGGNTIYF.

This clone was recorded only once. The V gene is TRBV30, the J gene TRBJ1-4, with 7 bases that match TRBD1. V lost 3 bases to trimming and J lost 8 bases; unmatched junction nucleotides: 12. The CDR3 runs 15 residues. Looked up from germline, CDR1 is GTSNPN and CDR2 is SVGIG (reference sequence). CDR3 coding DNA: TGTGCCTGGAGCCCCACTGGAGGGGGCTGGGAAAAACTGTTTTTT. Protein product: CAWSPTGGGWEKLFF.

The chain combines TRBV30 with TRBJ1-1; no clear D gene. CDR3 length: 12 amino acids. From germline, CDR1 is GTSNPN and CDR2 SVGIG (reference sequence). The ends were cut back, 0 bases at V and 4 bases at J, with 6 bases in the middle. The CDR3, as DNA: TGTGCCTGGAGTGTACAGTTCACTGAAGCTTTCTTT. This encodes CAWSVQFTEAFF. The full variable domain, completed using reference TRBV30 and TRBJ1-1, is SQTIHQWPATLVQPVGSPLSLECTVEGTSNPNLYWYRQAAGRGLQLLFYSVGIGQISSEVPQNLSASRPQDRQFILSSKKLLLSDSGFYLCAWSVQFTEAFFGQGTRLTVV.

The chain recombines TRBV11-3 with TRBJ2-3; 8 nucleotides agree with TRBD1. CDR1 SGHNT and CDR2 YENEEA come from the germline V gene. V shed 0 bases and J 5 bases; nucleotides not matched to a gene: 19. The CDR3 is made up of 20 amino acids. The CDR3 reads CASSLDQWPGGDSREDTQYF. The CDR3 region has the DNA TGTGCCAGCAGCTTAGACCAATGGCCAGGGGGCGATTCGAGGGAAGATACGCAGTATTTT.